Below are 12 T cell receptor beta chains sequenced from a single sample in a study of cytomegalovirus exposure and HLA in healthy donors. PCR was performed using 60 Vbeta and 13 Jbeta primers. The data were produced by immunoSEQ multiplex PCR, yet TCRdb's version contains in-frame clones alone and is incomplete. In the table there are under 200,000 clones, 65% to 90% of which are singletons. The specimen was PBMCs. Receptor source: a woman in her 50s in good health and CMV-seronegative.

The rearrangement joins TRBV28 to TRBJ1-5; a weak D match, TRBD1 (5 bases). There are 14 residues in the CDR3. With 7 bases removed from V and 7 bases from J, the gap between germline ends came to 17 bases. Germline values: CDR1 MDHEN, CDR2 SYDVKM. The CDR3 loop reads CASKKRDSSQPQHF. Written as DNA, the CDR3 is TGTGCCAGCAAAAAGAGGGACTCTTCGCAGCCCCAGCATTTT.

CDR3 coding DNA: TGTGCCAGCAGCGTAGGCCTAGCGGGAGTCCGGGAGCAGTACTTC. Translating gives CASSVGLAGVREQYF. This chain connects TRBV9 to TRBJ2-7; TRBD2 matches 10 bases. Germline CDR1 and CDR2: SGDLS and YYNGEE. This CDR3 has 15 residues. After removal of 0 bases from V and 7 bases from J, the junction contained 7 bases not matched to a gene.

This clone was picked up a small number of times. The rearrangement joins TRBV28 to TRBJ1-3; D not certain. The V end was cut by 3 bases, the J end by 0 bases, with 9 bases between. Germline assignment: CDR1 MDHEN and CDR2 SYDVKM. The CDR3 length is 15 residues. The CDR3 loop is CASSFEVYSGNTIYF. The CDR3 DNA reads TGTGCCAGCAGTTTTGAGGTATACTCTGGAAACACCATATATTTT.

The CDR3 nucleotides read TGTGCCAGCAGTGTTGACTTCAGCTCCAAGCAGTTCTTC. This translates into CASSVDFSSKQFF. This chain joins TRBV2 and TRBJ2-1; unclear D gene. The V end was cut by 4 bases, the J end by 11 bases, with 15 bases between. The CDR3 is made up of 13 amino acids. Germline V gene lookup returns CDR1 SNHLY and CDR2 FYNNEI.

This rearrangement joins TRBV30 to TRBJ2-2; TRBD1 agrees at 7 bases. The V gene end was trimmed by 7 bases and the J gene end by 0 bases; junction bases not matched to a gene: 2. The germline gives CDR1 GTSNPN, CDR2 SVGIG (reference sequence). The CDR3 contains 13 residues. This CDR3 reads CAYGTANTGELFF. The CDR3 DNA reads as TGTGCCTACGGGACAGCGAACACCGGGGAGCTGTTTTTT.

This clone has a single count. V and J are TRBV9 and TRBJ2-1, with a weak D call TRBD1 (5 bases). The CDR3 has 15 amino acids. V was pared by 0 bases and J by 5 bases, with 12 bases between. In germline, CDR1 is SGDLS, CDR2 YYNGEE. The CDR3: CASSVDNRKDNEQFF. CDR3 nucleotides: TGTGCCAGCAGCGTAGATAACAGGAAGGACAATGAGCAGTTCTTC.

The V gene is TRBV10-1, the J gene TRBJ2-1; TRBD2 matches at 9 bases. The germline V gene encodes CDR1 WNHNN and CDR2 SYGVQD (reference sequence). The ends lost 1 base at V and 7 bases at J; junction bases unmatched: 8. This CDR3 has 16 amino acids. The chain's CDR3 is CASSELGIAGVNEQFF. CDR3 nucleotides: TGCGCCAGCAGTGAGTTAGGGATAGCGGGAGTTAATGAGCAGTTCTTC.

This chain joins TRBV11-2 and TRBJ1-5; a weak D match, TRBD1 (5 bases). V lost 7 bases, J lost 1 base, and 26 bases lay in between. The CDR3 is 19 residues long. Germline V gene lookup returns CDR1 SGHAT and CDR2 FQNNGV. For the CDR3, the DNA is TGTGCCAGCAATTTGGGGGGGTCGGGTCGGGTCGGGAGCAATCAGCCCCAGCATTTT. It encodes CASNLGGSGRVGSNQPQHF. Full variable domain (remainder filled in from reference TRBV11-2 and TRBJ1-5): EAGVAQSPRYKIIEKRQSVAFWCNPISGHATLYWYQQILGQGPKLLIQFQNNGVVDDSQLPKDRFSAERLKGVDSTLKIQPAKLEDSAVYLCASNLGGSGRVGSNQPQHFGDGTRLSIL.

As regards this clone: Other DNA sequences in the same sample also yield this CDR3. The genes are TRBV28 and TRBJ1-5; a weak D match, TRBD1 (5 bases). Germline CDR1 reads MDHEN; CDR2 reads SYDVKM. The germline V and J ends were trimmed by 2 bases and 2 bases, with 10 bases remaining between them. This CDR3 region has 15 residues. DNA of the CDR3: TGTGCCAGCAGTTTAGGCGGGGGGGGCAATCAGCCCCAGCATTTT. It is translated as CASSLGGGGNQPQHF. The whole variable domain, remainder taken from reference TRBV28 and TRBJ1-5, is DVKVTQSSRYLVKRTGEKVFLECVQDMDHENMFWYRQDPGLGLRLIYFSYDVKMKEKGDIPEGYSVSREKKERFSLILESASTNQTSMYLCASSLGGGGNQPQHFGDGTRLSIL.

This clone has more than one count but fewer than ten. V and J are TRBV7-2 and TRBJ1-5, with D unclear. Germline CDR1 SGHTA, CDR2 FQGNSA. The CDR3 is 15 amino acids. V lost 3 bases to trimming and J lost 4 bases, with 13 bases between them. DNA for the CDR3: TGTGCCAGCAGCTTCGGGTCCCAAAGGAATCAGCCCCAGCATTTT. Translation gives CASSFGSQRNQPQHF.

The rearrangement uses TRBV7-9 and TRBJ1-1; TRBD1 is a possible D gene (5 bases). The CDR3 spans 11 residues. CDR1 and CDR2 from the germline V gene are SEHNR and FQNEAQ (reference sequence). This CDR3 reads CAGGVSTEAFF. The CDR3 nucleotides are TGTGCGGGGGGGGTTAGCACTGAAGCTTTCTTT. Using reference TRBV7-9 and TRBJ1-1 for the parts outside the CDR3, the full variable domain is DTGVSQNPRHKITKRGQNVTFRCDPISEHNRLYWYRQTLGQGPEFLTYFQNEAQLEKSRLLSDRFSAERPKGSFSTLEIQRTEQGDSAMYLCAGGVSTEAFFGQGTRLTVV.

This chain links TRBV21-1 with TRBJ2-3; whether TRBD2, the table's D call, matches the DNA was not checked. TRBV21-1 is a pseudogene segment. The CDR3 spans 20 residues. In DNA form, the CDR3 reads TGTGCCAGCAGTCCCCGGGAGCGGGAGGCTACCGCCACCCCCACAGATACGCAGTATTTT. This gives the protein CASSPREREATATPTDTQYF.